This passage covers 10 T cell receptor beta chains from one sample sequenced in a study of cytomegalovirus exposure and HLA in healthy donors (dated by TCRdb to 2015 to 2018). Library construction relied on the immunoSEQ multiplex PCR assay. A mixture of 60 forward primers for TCR Vbeta segments and 13 reverse primers for TCR Jbeta segments was used in the multiplex PCR. This is the immuneACCESS table as TCRdb keeps it, with only in-frame sequences that have V and J called. A part of the clones is gone; compared with another copy, unresolved V genes explain less than half, and the rest is unexplained. Across this sample there are 75,000 to 95,000 clones, with about three fifths seen only once. Around 4.2% of the sample comes from the top ten. Sequencing input: PBMCs. All receptors come from a man between 25 and 39 years old in good health and CMV-seronegative.

The chain uses TRBV10-3 and TRBJ1-5, with D unclear. V was shortened by 4 bases and J by 2 bases, with 9 bases between the two germline ends. This CDR3 has 14 residues. Germline loops: CDR1 ENHRY, CDR2 SYGVKD. In nucleotides, the CDR3 is TGTGCCATCAGTGGGCAGTTGGGCAATCAGCCCCAGCATTTT. Its protein is CAISGQLGNQPQHF.

The rearrangement joins TRBV5-1 to TRBJ2-3; weak D call: TRBD2 (7 bases). The CDR3 is 16 residues long. V was shortened by 4 bases and J by 1 base, with 16 bases between the two germline ends. Germline V lookup: CDR1 SGHRS, CDR2 YFSETQ. CDR3 in amino acids: CASSLGGGGGTDTQYF. The DNA of the CDR3 is TGCGCCAGCAGCCTGGGGGGCGGGGGCGGCACAGATACGCAGTATTTT.

This rearrangement joins TRBV27 to TRBJ2-7; tentatively, D is TRBD2 (5 bases). V dropped 6 bases and J dropped 0 bases, with 12 bases sitting between them. The CDR3 is 14 amino acids. Germline lookup yields CDR1 MNHEY and CDR2 SMNVEV (reference sequence). The chain's CDR3 is CASRENGGSYEQYF. The CDR3 bases are TGTGCCAGCAGAGAAAACGGAGGCTCCTACGAGCAGTACTTC.

The genes are TRBV28 and TRBJ2-3; D is undetermined. Trimming cost V 7 bases and J 6 bases, with 17 bases left between them. There are 14 residues in the CDR3. Germline V gene data show CDR1 as MDHEN and CDR2 as SYDVKM. In nucleotides, the CDR3 is TGTGCCAGCAATGCCTTGGCTAGATCGGATACGCAGTATTTT. As protein: CASNALARSDTQYF.

V is TRBV7-9 and J is TRBJ2-3; TRBD1 might be the D (6 bases). The CDR3 sequence is 13 residues long. The V and J ends lost 5 bases and 6 bases respectively, with 12 bases between them. Germline-derived CDR1 and CDR2 are SEHNR and FQNEAQ (reference sequence). CDR3 sequence: CASSGQRTDTQYF. The DNA for the CDR3 is TGTGCCAGCAGCGGACAGAGGACCGATACGCAGTATTTT. The full variable domain, completed using reference TRBV7-9 and TRBJ2-3, is DTGVSQNPRHKITKRGQNVTFRCDPISEHNRLYWYRQTLGQGPEFLTYFQNEAQLEKSRLLSDRFSAERPKGSFSTLEIQRTEQGDSAMYLCASSGQRTDTQYFGPGTRLTVL.

The V call is TRBV11-2, the J call TRBJ1-5; D unresolved. The CDR3 covers 13 residues. The V and J ends lost 1 base and 6 bases respectively, with 7 bases between them. Germline V gives CDR1 SGHAT, CDR2 FQNNGV. The CDR3 region has the DNA TGTGCCAGCAGCTTAGGGTCCGGTCAGCCCCAGCATTTT. This gives the protein CASSLGSGQPQHF.

Only a few counts were recorded for this clone. The CDR3 DNA follows: TGTGCCAGCAGCTACTCGAGGGTAATAGGTGGAAACACCATATATTTT. Translation: CASSYSRVIGGNTIYF. V and J are TRBV7-2 and TRBJ1-3; D gene ambiguous. Between the trimmed V and J ends, which lost 4 bases and 3 bases, there was a span of 16 bases. The CDR3 covers 16 residues. Germline CDR1 is SGHTA and CDR2 is FQGNSA.

The chain links TRBV6-6 to TRBJ2-5; TRBD1 might be the D (6 bases). TRBJ2-7 matches the DNA end more closely, so the J call is doubtful. The germline V gene has CDR1 MNHNY and CDR2 SVGAGI (reference sequence). The length of the CDR3 is 13 residues. The CDR3 DNA reads TGTGCCAGCAGTTTCGACAGGTCCTACGAGCAGTACTTC. Translated, it gives CASSFDRSYEQYF.

A few counts support this clone. The chain recombines TRBV5-1 with TRBJ1-3; no clear D. Germline CDR1 is SGHRS and CDR2 is YFSETQ. With 5 bases removed from V and 0 bases from J, the gap between germline ends came to 12 bases. CDR3 size: 15 residues. CDR3 protein: CASSPAGTSGNTIYF. The CDR3 DNA sequence: TGCGCCAGCAGTCCCGCCGGTACCTCTGGAAACACCATATATTTT.

The V and J genes are TRBV5-4 and TRBJ1-4; tentatively, D is TRBD1 (5 bases). In germline, CDR1 is SGHNT, CDR2 YYREEE (reference sequence). CDR3 length: 15 residues. V lost 2 bases to trimming and J lost 4 bases, with 12 bases between them. The CDR3 DNA follows: TGTGCCAGCAGCTTTAGACAGAATAATAATGAAAAACTGTTTTTT. It codes for CASSFRQNNNEKLFF. Drawing the rest from reference TRBV5-4 and TRBJ1-4, the complete variable domain is ETGVTQSPTHLIKTRGQQVTLRCSSQSGHNTVSWYQQALGQGPQFIFQYYREEENGRGNFPPRFSGLQFPNYSSELNVNALELDDSALYLCASSFRQNNNEKLFFGSGTQLSVL.